Listed below are T cell receptor beta chains from one sample, sequenced in a study of CD8+ T cells in alopecia areata. The data were produced by immunoSEQ multiplex PCR, yet TCRdb's version contains in-frame clones alone and is incomplete. The repertoire consists of around 250,000 clones, with roughly two thirds occurring once and the leading ten covering approximately 1.2%. Material: CD4+ T cells sorted from blood, obtained at week 0. These TCRs come from a human donor with alopecia areata. Each CDR3 is given without its conserved first and last residue. Each record gives: J gene, V gene, clone size, CDR3 protein. A clone size is listed for some rows: how often the clone was seen (once, few, many), or a class if it is expanded.

j_gene: TRBJ2-3; v_gene: TRBV6-5; abundance: .; CDR3aa: ASSYPGADTQY
j_gene: TRBJ2-7; v_gene: TRBV29-1; abundance: few; CDR3aa: SVVLWTYEQY
j_gene: TRBJ2-3; v_gene: TRBV2; abundance: once; CDR3aa: ASSPHPTDTQY
j_gene: TRBJ2-3; v_gene: TRBV5-4; abundance: .; CDR3aa: ASSLNRGTDTQY
j_gene: TRBJ2-5; v_gene: TRBV7-9; abundance: .; CDR3aa: ASSLSGSRAETQY
j_gene: TRBJ2-5; v_gene: TRBV4-2; abundance: .; CDR3aa: ASSQDWLAAETQY
j_gene: TRBJ2-3; v_gene: TRBV10-3; abundance: few; CDR3aa: AIGDSRTDTQY
j_gene: TRBJ2-1; v_gene: TRBV30; abundance: .; CDR3aa: AWSVGASSYNEQF
j_gene: TRBJ1-1; v_gene: TRBV18; abundance: .; CDR3aa: ASSPALPGNTEAF
j_gene: TRBJ1-1; v_gene: TRBV15; abundance: .; CDR3aa: ATSRLQGSEAF
j_gene: TRBJ2-1; v_gene: TRBV9; abundance: few; CDR3aa: ASSPRDSYNEQF
j_gene: TRBJ1-6; v_gene: TRBV10-3; abundance: .; CDR3aa: AISVNQGSDNSPLH
j_gene: TRBJ1-2; v_gene: TRBV29-1; abundance: .; CDR3aa: SFGDGSYT
j_gene: TRBJ2-3; v_gene: TRBV5-1; abundance: .; CDR3aa: ASSLAEGGASDTQY
j_gene: TRBJ1-2; v_gene: TRBV4-1; abundance: .; CDR3aa: ASSQPREAEYGYT
j_gene: TRBJ2-1; v_gene: TRBV27; abundance: .; CDR3aa: ASSPGAGGFRGEQF
j_gene: TRBJ1-2; v_gene: TRBV9; abundance: .; CDR3aa: ASSPSWTGYGYT
j_gene: TRBJ1-1; v_gene: TRBV10-1; abundance: few; CDR3aa: ASTKTCLGTEAF
j_gene: TRBJ1-1; v_gene: TRBV6-6; abundance: .; CDR3aa: ASSYNIEAF
j_gene: TRBJ1-1; v_gene: TRBV29-1; abundance: .; CDR3aa: SVVPGRGNAEAF
j_gene: TRBJ2-3; v_gene: TRBV4-1; abundance: few; CDR3aa: ASSRPTDTQY
j_gene: TRBJ1-2; v_gene: TRBV29-1; abundance: .; CDR3aa: SVQGSYGYT
j_gene: TRBJ2-7; v_gene: TRBV5-1; abundance: .; CDR3aa: ASSLEMTNSYEQY
j_gene: TRBJ2-7; v_gene: TRBV15; abundance: .; CDR3aa: ATSSSSYEQY
j_gene: TRBJ2-2; v_gene: TRBV30; abundance: .; CDR3aa: ASPTGGRVTGELF
j_gene: TRBJ1-2; v_gene: TRBV14; abundance: once; CDR3aa: ASSQGQRSNYGYT
j_gene: TRBJ2-7; v_gene: TRBV18; abundance: few; CDR3aa: ASSPQVYEQY
j_gene: TRBJ2-6; v_gene: TRBV29-1; abundance: once; CDR3aa: SVAWDSDSGANVLT
j_gene: TRBJ2-6; v_gene: TRBV6-1; abundance: .; CDR3aa: ASRWGPSGANVLT
j_gene: TRBJ2-5; v_gene: TRBV5-1; abundance: .; CDR3aa: ASSVLPGQEETQY
j_gene: TRBJ1-1; v_gene: TRBV30; abundance: once; CDR3aa: AWSVRTGWMNTEAF
j_gene: TRBJ1-5; v_gene: TRBV18; abundance: once; CDR3aa: ASSGDFKGTQH
j_gene: TRBJ2-3; v_gene: TRBV5-6; abundance: .; CDR3aa: ASSMTTTRTDTQY
j_gene: TRBJ2-7; v_gene: TRBV30; abundance: few; CDR3aa: AWSSQDRGN
j_gene: TRBJ2-5; v_gene: TRBV5-4; abundance: .; CDR3aa: ASSLVGGQETQY
j_gene: TRBJ1-5; v_gene: TRBV18; abundance: .; CDR3aa: ASSPQGDQPQH